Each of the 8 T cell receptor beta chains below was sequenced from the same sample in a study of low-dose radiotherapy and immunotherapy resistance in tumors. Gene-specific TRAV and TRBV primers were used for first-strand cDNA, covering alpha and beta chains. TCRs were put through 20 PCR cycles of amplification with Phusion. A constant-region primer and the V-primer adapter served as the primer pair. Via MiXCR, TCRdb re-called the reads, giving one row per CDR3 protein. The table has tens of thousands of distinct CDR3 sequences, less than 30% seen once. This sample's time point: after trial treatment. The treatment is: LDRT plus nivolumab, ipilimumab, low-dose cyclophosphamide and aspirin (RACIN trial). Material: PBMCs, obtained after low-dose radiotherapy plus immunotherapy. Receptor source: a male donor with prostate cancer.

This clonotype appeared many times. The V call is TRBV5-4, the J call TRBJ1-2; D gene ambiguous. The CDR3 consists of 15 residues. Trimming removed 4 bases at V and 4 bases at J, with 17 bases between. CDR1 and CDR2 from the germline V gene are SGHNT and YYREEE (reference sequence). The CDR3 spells CASSPGLFYSYGYTF. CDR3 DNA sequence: TGTGCCAGCAGCCCAGGACTCTTTTACTCCTATGGCTACACCTTC.

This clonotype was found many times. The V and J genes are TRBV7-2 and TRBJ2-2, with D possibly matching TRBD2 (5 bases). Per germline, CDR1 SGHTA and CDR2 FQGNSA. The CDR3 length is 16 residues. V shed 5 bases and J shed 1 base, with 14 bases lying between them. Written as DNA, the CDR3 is TGTGCCAGCAGCGGACGGGGAACAGTGAACACCGGGGAGCTGTTTTTT. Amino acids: CASSGRGTVNTGELFF.

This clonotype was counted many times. The chain's CDR3 is CAWSVGGRGLVYEQFF. The CDR3 coding sequence is TGTGCCTGGAGTGTAGGGGGTAGGGGACTAGTATATGAGCAGTTCTTC. J is TRBJ2-1 and V is TRBV30; TRBD2 matches 8 bases. Losses at the gene ends were 0 bases for V and 8 bases for J; bases not matched to a gene: 12. The germline CDR1 and CDR2 sequences are GTSNPN and SVGIG (reference sequence). This CDR3 comprises 16 residues.

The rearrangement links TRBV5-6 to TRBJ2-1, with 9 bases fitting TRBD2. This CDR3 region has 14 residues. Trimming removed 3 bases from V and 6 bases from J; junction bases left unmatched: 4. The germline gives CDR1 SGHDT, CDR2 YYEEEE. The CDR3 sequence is CASSYSGSINEQFF. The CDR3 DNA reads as TGTGCCAGCAGCTATAGCGGGAGTATCAATGAGCAGTTCTTC.

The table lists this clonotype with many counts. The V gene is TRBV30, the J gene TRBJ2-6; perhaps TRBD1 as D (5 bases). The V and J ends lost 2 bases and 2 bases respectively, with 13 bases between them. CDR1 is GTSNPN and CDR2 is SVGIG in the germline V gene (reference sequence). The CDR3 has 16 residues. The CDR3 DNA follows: TGTGCCTGGAGTCGGTTAGGGGTACCTGGGGCCAACGTCCTGACTTTC. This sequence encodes CAWSRLGVPGANVLTF.

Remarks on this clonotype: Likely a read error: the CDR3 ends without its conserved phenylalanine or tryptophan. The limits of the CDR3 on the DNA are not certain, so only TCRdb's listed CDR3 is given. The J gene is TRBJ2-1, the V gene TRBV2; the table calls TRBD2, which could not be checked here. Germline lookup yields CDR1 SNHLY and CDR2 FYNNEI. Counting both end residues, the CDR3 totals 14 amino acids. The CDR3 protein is CASNKAGGSNEKFC.

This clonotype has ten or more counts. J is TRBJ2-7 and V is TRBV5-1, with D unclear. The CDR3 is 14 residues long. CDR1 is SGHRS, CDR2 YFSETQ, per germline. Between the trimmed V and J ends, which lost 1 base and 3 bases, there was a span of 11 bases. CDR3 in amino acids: CASSLSQPSYEQYF. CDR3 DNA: TGCGCCAGCAGCTTGTCTCAGCCGAGCTACGAGCAGTACTTC.

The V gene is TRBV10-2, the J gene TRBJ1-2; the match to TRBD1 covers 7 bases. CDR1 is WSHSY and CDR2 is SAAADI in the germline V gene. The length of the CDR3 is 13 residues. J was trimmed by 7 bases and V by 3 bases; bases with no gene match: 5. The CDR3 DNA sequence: TGCGCCAGCAGTGAATCGGACAGGCCTGGCTACACCTTC. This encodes CASSESDRPGYTF.